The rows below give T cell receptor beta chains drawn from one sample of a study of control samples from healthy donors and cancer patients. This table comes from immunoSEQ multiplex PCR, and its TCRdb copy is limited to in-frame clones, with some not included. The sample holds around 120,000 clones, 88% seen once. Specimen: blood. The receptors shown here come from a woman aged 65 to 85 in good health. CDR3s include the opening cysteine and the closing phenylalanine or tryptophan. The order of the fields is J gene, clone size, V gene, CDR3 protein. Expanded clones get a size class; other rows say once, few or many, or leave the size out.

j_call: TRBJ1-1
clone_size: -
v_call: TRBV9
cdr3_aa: CASSVTENTEAFF

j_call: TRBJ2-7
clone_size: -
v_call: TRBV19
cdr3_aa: CASRPQGAGTYEQYF

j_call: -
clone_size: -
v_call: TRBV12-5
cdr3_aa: CASGLYGAGGYNEQFF

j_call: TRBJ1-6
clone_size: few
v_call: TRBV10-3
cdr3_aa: CAISESARNSPLHF

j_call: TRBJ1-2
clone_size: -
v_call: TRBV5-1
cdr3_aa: CASSLELAGGYTF

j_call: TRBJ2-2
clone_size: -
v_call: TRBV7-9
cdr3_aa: CASSLVSLANTGELFF

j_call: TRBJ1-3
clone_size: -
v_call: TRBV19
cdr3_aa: CASSIGTGTGNTIYF

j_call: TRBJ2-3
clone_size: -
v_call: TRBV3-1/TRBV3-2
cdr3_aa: CASSQNSGGETDTQYF

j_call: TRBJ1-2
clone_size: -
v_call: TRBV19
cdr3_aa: CASSISSHSGYTF

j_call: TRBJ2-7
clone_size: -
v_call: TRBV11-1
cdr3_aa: CASSLEGTVSYEQYF

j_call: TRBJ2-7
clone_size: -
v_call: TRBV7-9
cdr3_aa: CASSEQGDSYEQYF

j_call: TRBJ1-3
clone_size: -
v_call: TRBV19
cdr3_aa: CASSPRGDSGNTIYF

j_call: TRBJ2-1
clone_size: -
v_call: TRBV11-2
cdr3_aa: CASRPTGRSSHNEQFF

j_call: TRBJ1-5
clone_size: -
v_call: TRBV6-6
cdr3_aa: CASSPRDRGYQPQHF

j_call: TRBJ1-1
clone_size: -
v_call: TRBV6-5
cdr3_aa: CASSYLRGAEAFF

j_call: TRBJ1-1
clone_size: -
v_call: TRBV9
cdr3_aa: CASSPHGGVPEAFF

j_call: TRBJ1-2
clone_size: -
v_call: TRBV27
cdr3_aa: CASSFGDHYGYTF

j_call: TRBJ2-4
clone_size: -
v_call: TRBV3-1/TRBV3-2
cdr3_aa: CASSHMVAKNIQYF

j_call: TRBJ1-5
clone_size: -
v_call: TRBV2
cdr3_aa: CASRMGTGDFQPQHF

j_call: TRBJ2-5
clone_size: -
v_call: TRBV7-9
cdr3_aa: CASSIAGQETQYF

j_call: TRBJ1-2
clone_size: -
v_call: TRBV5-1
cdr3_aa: CASSRRLGYGYTF

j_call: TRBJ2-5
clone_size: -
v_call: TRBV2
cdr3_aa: CASGDHKETQYF

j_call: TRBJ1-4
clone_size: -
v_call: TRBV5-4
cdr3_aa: CASSLESRPLGPGNEKLFF

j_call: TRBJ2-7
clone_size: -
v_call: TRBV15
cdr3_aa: CATSRQTGNSYEQYF

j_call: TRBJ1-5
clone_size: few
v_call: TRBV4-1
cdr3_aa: CASSQDRTGVASQPQHF

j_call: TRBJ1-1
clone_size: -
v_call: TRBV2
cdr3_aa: CASSVRQKNTEAFF

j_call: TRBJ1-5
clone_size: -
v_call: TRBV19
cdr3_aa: CASGGGRVNQPQHF

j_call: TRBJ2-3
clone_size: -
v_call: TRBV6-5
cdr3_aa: CASSSFTDTQYF

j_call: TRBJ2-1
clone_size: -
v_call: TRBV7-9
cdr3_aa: CASSRRVNEQFF

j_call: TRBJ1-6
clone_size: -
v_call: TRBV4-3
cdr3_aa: CASSQVDRDDSPLHF

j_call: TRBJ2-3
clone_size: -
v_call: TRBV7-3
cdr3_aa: CASSAGGLWDTQYF

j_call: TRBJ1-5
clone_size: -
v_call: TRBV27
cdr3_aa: CATGGGSNQPQHF

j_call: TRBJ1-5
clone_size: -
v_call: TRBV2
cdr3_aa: CASTGEQGQPQHF

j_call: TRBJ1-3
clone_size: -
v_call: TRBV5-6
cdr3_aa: CASSRTGGEPGNTIYF

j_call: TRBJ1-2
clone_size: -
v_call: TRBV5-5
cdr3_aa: CASSRQEHYGYTF

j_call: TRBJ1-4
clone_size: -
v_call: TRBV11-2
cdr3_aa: CASSFGQDTVDEKLFF

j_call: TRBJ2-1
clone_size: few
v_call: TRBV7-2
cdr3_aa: CASSLRWAIWSGNEQFF

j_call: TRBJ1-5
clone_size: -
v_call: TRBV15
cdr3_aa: CATSRGDTRNQPQHF

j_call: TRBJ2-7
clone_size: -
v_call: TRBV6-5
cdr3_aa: CASRGTPTYEQYF

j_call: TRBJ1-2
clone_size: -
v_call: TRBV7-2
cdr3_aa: CASSPTPRGYTF

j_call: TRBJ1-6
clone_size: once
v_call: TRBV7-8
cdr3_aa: CASSPRVGGRYNSPLHF